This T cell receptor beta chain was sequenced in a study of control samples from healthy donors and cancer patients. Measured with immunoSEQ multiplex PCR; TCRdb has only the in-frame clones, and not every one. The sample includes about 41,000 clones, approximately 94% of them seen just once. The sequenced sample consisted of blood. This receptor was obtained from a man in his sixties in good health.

In nucleotides, the CDR3 is TGTGCCAGCAGCCAACTAGACAGGGAACCTTACACTGAAGCTTTCTTT. This sequence encodes CASSQLDREPYTEAFF. This sequence joins TRBV14 and TRBJ1-1; 7 nucleotides agree with TRBD1. The CDR3 length is 16 residues. Looked up from germline, CDR1 is SGHDN and CDR2 is FVKESK. Germline trimming cut 2 bases from V and 3 bases from J; bases unmatched to any gene: 9.